Listed below are T cell receptor beta chains from one sample, sequenced in a study of identical twins. A single record per CDR3 protein comes from TCRdb applying MiXCR to the 5' RACE reads. The table has under 250,000 distinct CDR3 sequences, 9.5% to 15% seen once. The data also belong to a second study, concerning yellow fever vaccine responses in identical twins.

The sequencing input was memory (CD45RO+) T cells sorted from blood. Source of these receptors: a woman between 18 and 30 years old in good health. Each CDR3 is given with its conserved first and last residue. The order of the fields is CDR3 protein, CDR3 DNA, D gene, J gene, V gene, clone size. The D gene is left open where the match is weak. Expanded clones are given a class, and other clones once, few, many or no size at all.

CASSLSGRDEQFF | TGTGCCAGCAGTTTATCCGGGAGGGATGAGCAGTTCTTC | TRBD2 | TRBJ2-1 | TRBV12-3/TRBV12-4 | few
CAWSGGTDTQYF | TGTGCCTGGAGTGGGGGTACAGATACGCAGTATTTT | . | TRBJ2-3 | TRBV30 | .
CASSPSLTGLNTEAFF | TGTGCCAGCAGCCCGAGCCTGACAGGGTTGAACACTGAAGCTTTCTTT | TRBD1 | TRBJ1-1 | TRBV13 | .
CASSKTSGRGYEQYF | TGTGCCAGCAGCAAAACTAGCGGGAGGGGGTACGAGCAGTACTTC | TRBD2 | TRBJ2-7 | TRBV28 | few
CASRLALEGTDTQYF | TGTGCCAGCAGGCTGGCTCTTGAAGGTACAGATACGCAGTATTTT | . | TRBJ2-3 | TRBV12-3/TRBV12-4 | many
CASRAKPGTGRETQYF | TGTGCCAGCAGAGCTAAACCCGGGACAGGGAGAGAGACCCAGTACTTC | TRBD1 | TRBJ2-5 | TRBV7-2 | few
CATAPGLGNTIYF | TGTGCCACCGCCCCAGGGCTGGGAAACACCATATATTTT | . | TRBJ1-3 | TRBV2 | many
CASSLQTGANVLTF | TGTGCCAGCAGCCTTCAGACGGGGGCCAACGTCCTGACTTTC | . | TRBJ2-6 | TRBV12-3/TRBV12-4 | few
CASSDGTSRSEQFF | TGTGCCAGCAGTGACGGGACATCACGGAGTGAGCAGTTCTTC | . | TRBJ2-1 | TRBV2 | few
CASSDILAGAEQYF | TGTGCCAGCAGCGACATTCTAGCGGGGGCTGAGCAGTACTTC | TRBD2 | TRBJ2-7 | TRBV7-6 | .
CASSLAGTSGRGEQFF | TGCGCCAGCAGCTTGGCTGGGACTAGCGGGAGAGGTGAGCAGTTCTTC | TRBD2 | TRBJ2-1 | TRBV5-1 | .
CASRVGGGMDKNIQYF | TGTGCCAGCAGGGTCGGGGGCGGAATGGACAAAAACATTCAGTACTTC | . | TRBJ2-4 | TRBV28 | .
CSVVRGGGYTF | TGCAGCGTTGTCAGGGGCGGAGGCTACACCTTC | . | TRBJ1-2 | TRBV29-1 | .
CASSSIAGASSYEQYF | TGCGCCAGCAGCTCCATAGCGGGAGCTAGCTCCTACGAGCAGTACTTC | TRBD2 | TRBJ2-7 | TRBV5-1 | .
CSAPDRAKPPDTQYF | TGCAGTGCACCCGACAGGGCTAAACCCCCAGATACGCAGTATTTT | TRBD1 | TRBJ2-3 | TRBV20-1 | many
CATGGEHSGTDTQYF | TGTGCCACCGGGGGGGAGCACAGTGGGACAGATACGCAGTATTTT | TRBD2 | TRBJ2-3 | TRBV10-3 | few
CASSQEDSGRVYTDTQYF | TGCGCCAGCAGCCAAGAGGATAGCGGGAGGGTGTACACAGATACGCAGTATTTT | TRBD2 | TRBJ2-3 | TRBV4-1 | .
CASSFQGGEQYF | TGTGCCAGCAGCTTCCAGGGTGGCGAGCAGTACTTC | . | TRBJ2-7 | TRBV7-2 | few
CASSLEGRGSSQETQYF | TGTGCCAGCAGCTTAGAGGGCAGGGGGAGTTCACAAGAGACCCAGTACTTC | TRBD1 | TRBJ2-5 | TRBV11-2 | many
CASSGSTSGADVLTF | TGCGCCAGCTCCGGCAGTACCTCTGGGGCCGACGTCCTGACTTTC | . | TRBJ2-6 | TRBV5-1 | .
CASSPGGVADTQYF | TGTGCCAGCAGCCCTGGGGGAGTGGCAGATACGCAGTATTTT | . | TRBJ2-3 | TRBV7-8 | .
CASTSRRTQYF | TGTGCCAGCACCAGCCGGAGGACCCAGTACTTC | . | TRBJ2-5 | TRBV3-1 | few
CSARRSAGRGPQETQYF | TGCAGTGCTAGAAGGTCAGCCGGGCGGGGGCCCCAAGAGACCCAGTACTTC | . | TRBJ2-5 | TRBV20-1 | few
CSARGAMFSYEQYF | TGCAGTGCTAGAGGTGCGATGTTCTCCTACGAGCAGTACTTC | . | TRBJ2-7 | TRBV20-1 | .
CATRVSRGQDEQFF | TGTGCCACCAGGGTCAGTAGAGGTCAGGATGAGCAGTTCTTC | . | TRBJ2-1 | TRBV24-1 | .
CASSQGGSTGELFF | TGTGCCAGCAGCCAAGGAGGGTCCACCGGGGAGCTGTTTTTT | . | TRBJ2-2 | TRBV3-1 | many
CASSQGRGRYEQYF | TGCGCCAGCAGCCAAGGTCGGGGGAGGTACGAGCAGTACTTC | . | TRBJ2-7 | TRBV4-1 | .
CASSQTSGGETQYF | TGTGCCAGCAGCCAAACTAGCGGGGGAGAGACCCAGTACTTC | TRBD2 | TRBJ2-5 | TRBV9 | .